The 8 T cell receptor beta chains below were found in one sample sequenced in a study of cytomegalovirus exposure and HLA in healthy donors. The PCR ran on 60 Vbeta and 13 Jbeta primers. Using immunoSEQ multiplex PCR, the repertoire was profiled, and TCRdb retains in-frame clones only, with some absent. The table has some 110,000 clones, 60% to 80% seen once. Sequenced material: PBMCs. The receptors originated from a man in his forties or fifties in good health and CMV-seropositive.

The rearrangement uses TRBV4-1 and TRBJ2-3; the match to TRBD2 covers 13 bases. The CDR3 contains 20 residues. Losses at the gene ends were 0 bases for V and 6 bases for J; bases not matched to a gene: 15. Germline V gene lookup returns CDR1 MGHRA and CDR2 YSYEKL. CDR3 in DNA: TGCGCCAGCAGCCAAGATTCTACGGGGGGACTAGCGGGGCGAGGGGATACGCAGTATTTT. Its protein is CASSQDSTGGLAGRGDTQYF.

This clone was counted a single time. This chain uses TRBV11-2 with TRBJ2-7; weak D call: TRBD2 (5 bases). The CDR3 has 15 amino acids. Trimming took off 5 bases at V and 2 bases at J, with 16 bases between the two ends. Germline CDR1 SGHAT, CDR2 FQNNGV. The CDR3 sequence is CASSPWRNQAYEQYF. The CDR3 DNA is TGTGCCAGCAGCCCCTGGAGGAACCAGGCCTACGAGCAGTACTTC.

The chain carries TRBV5-6 and TRBJ2-7; 8 nucleotides line up with TRBD2. The CDR3 is 14 residues long. Germline loops: CDR1 SGHDT, CDR2 YYEEEE. V was pared by 3 bases and J by 3 bases, with 5 bases of the junction left unmatched. The chain's CDR3 is CASSSAGTSYEQYF. The CDR3 nucleotides are TGTGCCAGCAGCTCGGCCGGGACTAGCTACGAGCAGTACTTC.

This rearrangement joins TRBV28 to TRBJ1-5, with D maybe TRBD1 (5 bases). The CDR3 has 13 amino acids. Between the trimmed V and J ends, which lost 8 bases and 2 bases, there was a span of 10 bases. CDR1 and CDR2 (germline): MDHEN, SYDVKM. The CDR3 reads CASLAGGNQPQHF. Here the CDR3 DNA reads TGTGCCAGCCTAGCGGGGGGCAATCAGCCCCAGCATTTT.

V gene TRBV4-3 combines with J gene TRBJ2-2; possible D gene TRBD1, 6 bases. CDR3 size: 17 residues. Trimming cost V 0 bases and J 1 base, with 12 bases left between them. The germline gives CDR1 LGHNA, CDR2 YSLEER. The CDR3 protein is CASSQDLWTENTGELFF. CDR3 sequence (DNA): TGCGCCAGCAGCCAAGATCTTTGGACAGAGAACACCGGGGAGCTGTTTTTT.

The table lists this clone with a few counts. The chain recombines TRBV5-1 with TRBJ2-1; D not resolved. Germline assignment: CDR1 SGHRS and CDR2 YFSETQ. Trimming took 0 bases from V and 0 from J, leaving 4 bases between them. The CDR3 extends over 14 amino acids. This CDR3 reads CASSLASSYNEQFF. The CDR3 DNA sequence: TGCGCCAGCAGCTTGGCGAGCTCCTACAATGAGCAGTTCTTC.

The V and J genes are TRBV4-1 and TRBJ1-2; no definite D call. Per germline, CDR1 MGHRA and CDR2 YSYEKL. This CDR3 comprises 14 residues. Trimming cost V 0 bases and J 8 bases, with 13 bases left between them. CDR3 loop: CASSQEPGFGGYTF. CDR3 in DNA: TGCGCCAGCAGCCAAGAACCAGGCTTTGGGGGCTACACCTTC.

V and J are TRBV11-2 and TRBJ1-1; 8 nucleotides line up with TRBD1. Trimming at V came to 6 bases and at J to 6 bases, leaving 12 bases not matched to a gene. Germline CDR1 reads SGHAT; CDR2 reads FQNNGV. This CDR3 contains 15 residues. The CDR3 here is CASRPRQGSTAEAFF. Written as DNA, the CDR3 is TGTGCCAGCAGACCTCGACAGGGGTCCACAGCTGAAGCTTTCTTT.